One sample yielded the 26 T cell receptor beta chains listed below, sequenced in a study of patients and donors after allogeneic stem cell transplantation (dated by TCRdb to the early 2020s). Receptor libraries were prepared by RT-PCR. Instrument used: NextSeq 550. The public sequencing data were trimmed at Q25 with fastp and processed into clonotypes with MiXCR by TCRdb, which kept only in-frame beta chains. Rows matching on CDR3 protein sequence are summarized as one entry with the most common DNA and genes. A total of approximately 200,000 distinct CDR3 sequences appear in this sample, around two fifths of them only once. The top ten clonotypes cover 33% of the sample. Sequenced material: blood, either unsorted or a sorted T cell fraction (not recorded which). The receptors shown here come from a human donor who was either an allogeneic HSCT recipient or a stem cell or donor lymphocyte infusion donor (not recorded which). It is not recorded whose cells these are; they may come from a transplant donor.

The chain uses TRBV15 and TRBJ2-2; D not certain. Germline lookup yields CDR1 LNHNV and CDR2 YYDKDF (reference sequence). The germline V and J ends were trimmed by 0 bases and 0 bases, with 11 bases remaining between them. The CDR3 has 17 amino acids. CDR3 in amino acids: CATSREITSSNTGELFF. In DNA form, the CDR3 reads TGTGCCACCAGCAGAGAAATAACATCCTCGAACACCGGGGAGCTGTTTTTT.

V gene TRBV12-3 or TRBV12-4 combines with J gene TRBJ2-1; 12 bases are a match to TRBD2. The CDR3 covers 17 residues. Trimming took 6 bases from V and 0 from J; bases not matched to a gene: 6. Written as DNA, the CDR3 is TGTGCCAGCAGCAGGACTAGCGGGGTCCTCTCCTACAATGAGCAGTTCTTC. This sequence encodes CASSRTSGVLSYNEQFF.

This clonotype was detected only once. The chain uses TRBV7-9 and TRBJ2-2; TRBD2 matches 8 bases. CDR3 size: 17 residues. V was pared by 6 bases and J by 7 bases, with 16 bases of the junction left unmatched. Germline V lookup: CDR1 SEHNR, CDR2 FQNEAQ (reference sequence). Here the CDR3 reads CASRPPPAGVVIGELFF. Here the CDR3 DNA reads TGTGCCAGCAGACCTCCCCCAGCGGGAGTTGTTATCGGGGAGCTGTTTTTT.

The V gene is TRBV5-1, the J gene TRBJ2-7; 10 bases agree with TRBD2. Trimming cost V 4 bases and J 2 bases; bases outside gene matches: 15. CDR3 length: 18 residues. CDR1 is SGHRS, CDR2 YFSETQ, per germline. The chain's CDR3 is CASSLDLLAGLGPYEQYF. For the CDR3, the DNA is TGCGCCAGCAGCCTTGACCTACTAGCGGGACTAGGGCCCTACGAGCAGTACTTC.

The chain has TRBV28 and TRBJ2-4, with 7 bases matching TRBD1. The junction had 13 bases not matched to a gene; V was cut back by 10 bases and J by 7 bases. Germline V lookup: CDR1 MDHEN, CDR2 SYDVKM. There are 14 residues in the CDR3. DNA of the CDR3: TGTGCCACCGGGGACAGCTACAACCCCAACATTCAGTACTTC. It encodes CATGDSYNPNIQYF. The complete variable domain, with remaining parts taken from reference TRBV28 and TRBJ2-4, reads DVKVTQSSRYLVKRTGEKVFLECVQDMDHENMFWYRQDPGLGLRLIYFSYDVKMKEKGDIPEGYSVSREKKERFSLILESASTNQTSMYLCATGDSYNPNIQYFGAGTRLSVL.

This clonotype was seen more than once but under ten times. V is TRBV5-1 and J is TRBJ2-7; possible D gene TRBD1, 6 bases. Germline V gene lookup returns CDR1 SGHRS and CDR2 YFSETQ. V was shortened by 7 bases and J by 6 bases, with 23 bases between the two germline ends. The CDR3 is 15 residues long. The CDR3 here is CASWPYQGLRSEQYF. The CDR3 nucleotides read TGCGCCAGCTGGCCTTACCAGGGGTTGAGGAGCGAGCAGTACTTC.

This clonotype was picked up a small number of times. CDR3 loop: CASSLTPQPKQVSGELFF. CDR3 sequence (DNA): TGTGCCAGCAGCTTGACGCCCCAACCAAAACAGGTCTCCGGGGAGCTGTTTTTT. The rearrangement links TRBV5-5 to TRBJ2-2, with D possibly being TRBD1 (5 bases). Trimming stripped 1 base from V and 6 bases from J, with 22 bases between. Germline V gives CDR1 SGHKS, CDR2 YYEKEE (reference sequence). CDR3 size: 18 residues.

As concerns this clonotype: The junction departs from germline at one end; a sequencing error may be responsible. The chain joins TRBV7-2 to TRBJ2-1, with D unresolved. CDR1 and CDR2 from the germline V gene are SGHTA and FQGNSA. The CDR3 length is 15 residues. In DNA, the CDR3 is TGTGCCAGCAGCTTAGGCCAAACCACGGGCTCTACCACGGCCTTC. It codes for CASSLGQTTGSTTAF.

The V gene is TRBV20-1, the J gene TRBJ2-1, with D possibly TRBD2 on 6 matching bases. The CDR3 is 14 amino acids. The V and J ends lost 3 bases and 10 bases respectively, with 19 bases between them. The germline V gene has CDR1 DFQATT and CDR2 SNEGSKA (reference sequence). The CDR3 reads CSARRDGPPIEQFF. In DNA, the CDR3 is TGCAGTGCTAGGCGGGACGGACCCCCGATAGAGCAGTTCTTC.

The chain combines TRBV28 with TRBJ1-1; no firm D call. Trimming removed 3 bases at V and 2 bases at J, with 25 bases between. The CDR3 contains 19 residues. Germline lookup yields CDR1 MDHEN and CDR2 SYDVKM. CDR3 in DNA: TGTGCCAGCAGTTTGGGGATACGAGGAGGAGGGAGGGATAACACTGAAGCTTTCTTT. This translates into CASSLGIRGGGRDNTEAFF.

This chain joins TRBV6-9 and TRBJ2-1; 8 bases map to TRBD2. The CDR3 contains 18 residues. V gave up 2 bases and J gave up 5 bases; unmatched junction bases: 14. From germline, CDR1 is MNHGY and CDR2 SVAAGI. The CDR3 here is CASSYPDRLAGRNNEQFF. CDR3 coding DNA: TGTGCCAGCAGTTATCCCGATCGGCTAGCGGGCCGAAACAATGAGCAGTTCTTC.

The genes are TRBV12-3 or TRBV12-4 and TRBJ1-4; 11 nucleotides align to TRBD1. V was clipped by 5 bases and J by 4 bases; unmatched bases: 12. The CDR3 has 18 amino acids. The chain's CDR3 is CASSNSRDRGFGNEKLFF. The CDR3 DNA reads TGTGCCAGCAGTAATAGCCGGGACAGGGGGTTCGGTAATGAAAAACTGTTTTTT.

This clonotype has more than one count but fewer than ten. The chain couples TRBV5-1 to TRBJ1-1; a weak D match, TRBD1 (5 bases). Germline V gene data show CDR1 as SGHRS and CDR2 as YFSETQ. Between the trimmed V and J ends, which lost 0 bases and 4 bases, there was a span of 13 bases. The CDR3 has 15 residues. The CDR3 sequence is CASSLAGYQGTEAFF. In DNA, the CDR3 is TGCGCCAGCAGCTTGGCGGGCTACCAGGGCACTGAAGCTTTCTTT.

This clonotype was counted a few times. J is TRBJ1-2 and V is TRBV12-3 or TRBV12-4; possible D gene TRBD1, 5 bases. The CDR3 has 14 residues. V dropped 4 bases and J dropped 4 bases, with 13 bases sitting between them. CDR3 sequence: CASSSNMGLYGYTF. The CDR3, as DNA: TGTGCCAGCAGTTCAAACATGGGACTCTATGGCTACACCTTC.

The chain uses TRBV12-3 or TRBV12-4 and TRBJ1-6; D unresolved. This CDR3 spans 15 amino acids. V was cut by 7 bases and J by 0 bases, with 10 bases left in between. For the CDR3, the DNA is TGTGCCAGCACCTTGACCAGCTCCTATAATTCACCCCTCCACTTT. This gives the protein CASTLTSSYNSPLHF.

This chain uses TRBV12-3 or TRBV12-4 with TRBJ2-2, with TRBD1 as a possible D gene (5 bases). The CDR3 consists of 15 residues. Between the trimmed V and J ends, which lost 2 bases and 6 bases, there was a span of 13 bases. The CDR3 DNA is TGTGCCAGCAGTTTACGGGCAGGGCTATCCGGGGAGCTGTTTTTT. Encoded protein: CASSLRAGLSGELFF.

The chain has TRBV6-5 and TRBJ1-4; D not resolved. V lost 0 bases to trimming and J lost 8 bases, with 13 bases between them. CDR1 MNHEY and CDR2 SVGAGI come from the germline V gene. This CDR3 has 15 residues. The CDR3: CASSYSRAEGEKLFF. The CDR3 coding sequence is TGTGCCAGCAGTTACTCGAGGGCAGAAGGGGAAAAACTGTTTTTT.

The V call is TRBV5-6, the J call TRBJ2-1, with D tentatively TRBD1 (6 bases). Trimming left V 0 bases short and J 4 bases short, with 11 bases between. The CDR3 runs 15 residues. Germline CDR1 and CDR2: SGHDT and YYEEEE. The CDR3 is CASSLAAGEYNEQFF. The CDR3 DNA follows: TGTGCCAGCAGCTTGGCCGCAGGGGAGTACAATGAGCAGTTCTTC.

The sample holds a few counts of this clonotype. The gene calls are TRBV24-1 and TRBJ1-4; 9 bases match TRBD1. The CDR3 has 16 residues. The V segment lost 2 bases and the J segment 6 bases; nucleotides outside the gene matches: 6. The germline V gene encodes CDR1 KGHDR and CDR2 SFDVKD. For the CDR3, the DNA is TGTGCCACCAGTGATTCAGCGAGGACAGGGGATGAAAAACTGTTTTTT. This codes for CATSDSARTGDEKLFF.

V is TRBV30 and J is TRBJ1-3; 7 bases match TRBD1. The J segment lost 2 bases and the V segment lost 3 bases, leaving 7 bases of the junction unmatched. The CDR3 extends over 15 amino acids. The germline CDR1 and CDR2 sequences are GTSNPN and SVGIG (reference sequence). The CDR3 nucleotides are TGTGCCTGGAGCAAAACAGGGGCAACTGGAAACACCATATATTTT. It is translated as CAWSKTGATGNTIYF.

This clonotype was detected a few times. The rearrangement links TRBV12-3 or TRBV12-4 to TRBJ1-1, with 9 bases identical to TRBD1. The CDR3 contains 13 residues. The junction had 10 bases not matched to a gene; V was cut back by 6 bases and J by 11 bases. The CDR3 sequence: CASRTQGARWAFF. The CDR3 DNA is TGTGCCAGCAGAACACAGGGGGCGCGATGGGCTTTCTTT.

This chain joins TRBV4-3 and TRBJ1-2; 7 positions agree with TRBD1. The CDR3 extends over 15 amino acids. CDR1 and CDR2 (germline): LGHNA, YSLEER. V gave up 3 bases and J gave up 0 bases; unmatched junction bases: 4. CDR3 residues: CASSHTGTANYGYTF. As DNA, the CDR3 is TGCGCCAGCAGCCATACCGGGACAGCTAACTATGGCTACACCTTC.

In nucleotides, the CDR3 is TGTGCCAGCAGTTACTCCGGGGGGAGCTCCTACAATGAGCAGTTCTTC. Translation gives CASSYSGGSSYNEQFF. This sequence joins TRBV6-5 and TRBJ2-1; TRBD2 matches 7 bases. The CDR3 runs to 16 residues. Per the germline V gene, CDR1 is MNHEY and CDR2 is SVGAGI. Trimming cost V 0 bases and J 0 bases; bases outside gene matches: 2.

The CDR3: CASSVVVRTSGNTDTQYF. Written as DNA, the CDR3 is TGTGCCAGCAGCGTCGTTGTAAGGACTAGCGGGAACACAGATACGCAGTATTTT. The chain carries TRBV5-6 and TRBJ2-3; 12 bases line up with TRBD2. CDR1 SGHDT and CDR2 YYEEEE come from the germline V gene. Trimming removed 4 bases from V and 2 bases from J; junction bases left unmatched: 11. CDR3 size: 18 residues.

In its sample, this clonotype was seen a few times. The limits of the CDR3 on the DNA are not certain, so only TCRdb's listed CDR3 is given. The chain carries TRBV21-1 and TRBJ1-3; the table's D call of TRBD1 was not tested on the DNA. TRBV21-1 is annotated as a pseudogene. The CDR3 length equals 18 residues, ends included. CDR3 sequence: CASSKGASAWASGNTIYF.

This clonotype was picked up a small number of times. The V and J genes are TRBV12-3 or TRBV12-4 and TRBJ1-5; weak D call: TRBD1 (6 bases). V gave up 5 bases and J gave up 2 bases, with 13 bases separating them. The CDR3 has 15 amino acids. CDR3 coding DNA: TGTGCCAGCAGTATCTCAGGGGCTGGCAATCAGCCCCAGCATTTT. Its translation is CASSISGAGNQPQHF.